Shown below are 16 T cell receptor beta chains from a single sample sequenced in a study of blood T cell repertoires in COVID-19. Using immunoSEQ multiplex PCR, the repertoire was profiled, and TCRdb retains in-frame clones only, with some absent. The sample records 70,000 or so clones, approximately 88% being singletons. The sequenced sample consisted of peripheral blood. Every receptor here comes from a woman between 45 and 60 years old with acute or convalescent COVID-19.

The V gene is TRBV9, the J gene TRBJ2-7; TRBD1 aligns across 7 bases. The CDR3 extends over 14 amino acids. The junction had 6 bases not matched to a gene; V was cut back by 1 base and J by 5 bases. In germline, CDR1 is SGDLS, CDR2 YYNGEE. CDR3 in amino acids: CASSVSGTVDEQYF. The DNA for the CDR3 is TGTGCCAGCAGCGTATCCGGGACAGTGGACGAGCAGTACTTC.

This chain uses TRBV7-9 with TRBJ1-1; maybe TRBD1 (6 bases). Germline V CDR1 and CDR2: SEHNR, FQNEAQ (reference sequence). This CDR3 spans 11 amino acids. Trimming shortened V by 8 bases and J by 4 bases, and 8 bases separated the two germline ends. CDR3 region: CASLGGTEAFF. CDR3 bases: TGTGCCAGCCTAGGGGGCACTGAAGCTTTCTTT.

The gene calls are TRBV19 and TRBJ1-1; D call uncertain. Germline lookup yields CDR1 LNHDA and CDR2 SQIVND (reference sequence). This CDR3 has 11 residues. V lost 6 bases and J lost 6, with 8 bases in between. The CDR3 DNA follows: TGTGCCAGTAGGGGCGGGCCTGAAGCTTTCTTT. Translating gives CASRGGPEAFF.

CDR3 nucleotides: TGTGCCAGCAGCTTAGAATCAGGTTTCAATCAGCCCCAGCATTTT. It is translated as CASSLESGFNQPQHF. V gene TRBV7-2 combines with J gene TRBJ1-5, with no clear D. This CDR3 has 15 residues. The V end lost 1 base, the J end lost 3 bases, and 10 bases lay between the germline ends. Germline lookup yields CDR1 SGHTA and CDR2 FQGNSA.

This sequence joins TRBV6-4 and TRBJ2-3; a weak D match, TRBD2 (5 bases). Per the germline V gene, CDR1 is MRHNA and CDR2 is SNTAGT. The length of the CDR3 is 13 residues. V shed 3 bases and J shed 5 bases, with 9 bases lying between them. CDR3 sequence: CASSELAGDTQYF. CDR3 bases: TGTGCCAGCAGTGAGCTAGCTGGAGATACGCAGTATTTT.

This chain connects TRBV9 to TRBJ1-3, with D possibly matching TRBD1 (5 bases). This CDR3 spans 14 amino acids. The germline V gene has CDR1 SGDLS and CDR2 YYNGEE. V gave up 4 bases and J gave up 1 base, with 9 bases separating them. CDR3 sequence: CASSTPGSGNTIYF. In DNA form, the CDR3 reads TGTGCCAGCAGCACGCCAGGGTCTGGAAACACCATATATTTT.

The chain joins TRBV5-6 to TRBJ1-5, with 7 bases that match TRBD1. V trimming: 4 bases; J trimming: 5 bases; junction bases outside the gene matches: 6. There are 14 residues in the CDR3. Germline V gives CDR1 SGHDT, CDR2 YYEEEE. The CDR3 DNA follows: TGTGCCAGCAGCGGACGGACAGGTTATCAGCCCCAGCATTTT. Its translation is CASSGRTGYQPQHF.

J is TRBJ2-6 and V is TRBV29-1, with 7 positions matching TRBD1. The J segment lost 0 bases and the V segment lost 6 bases, leaving 11 bases of the junction unmatched. This CDR3 spans 17 amino acids. Germline loops: CDR1 SQVTM, CDR2 ANQGSEA. The CDR3 bases are TGCAGCGTGGTGGACAGGTCGACTATCTCTGGGGCCAACGTCCTGACTTTC. It translates to CSVVDRSTISGANVLTF.

The chain couples TRBV6-2 or TRBV6-3 to TRBJ1-4, with D possibly matching TRBD1 (5 bases). Per germline, CDR1 MNHEY and CDR2 SVGEGT. There are 12 residues in the CDR3. The V end lost 6 bases, the J end lost 10 bases, and 12 bases lay between the germline ends. CDR3 in amino acids: CASSPTGGKLFF. The CDR3 coding sequence is TGTGCCAGCAGCCCCACCGGGGGAAAACTGTTTTTT.

The chain links TRBV6-5 to TRBJ2-7; TRBD2 might be the D (6 bases). V was clipped by 6 bases and J by 5 bases, with 17 bases between them. The germline gives CDR1 MNHEY, CDR2 SVGAGI. CDR3 length: 14 amino acids. The CDR3 bases are TGTGCCAGCAGCGGCCCGGGGAGGACCAACGAGCAGTACTTC. This codes for CASSGPGRTNEQYF.

V usage is TRBV3-1 (or the pseudogene TRBV3-2) and J usage is TRBJ2-1, with TRBD2 matching 9 bases. CDR1 and CDR2 (germline): LGHDT, YNNKEL (reference sequence). There are 16 residues in the CDR3. The V segment lost 10 bases and the J segment 6 bases; nucleotides outside the gene matches: 16. In nucleotides, the CDR3 is TGTGCCACCCGGCCGGACGCGGGACTAGCTATCAATGAGCAGTTCTTC. Its protein product is CATRPDAGLAINEQFF.

The gene calls are TRBV3-1 (or the pseudogene TRBV3-2) and TRBJ2-1; 14 bases fit TRBD2. The CDR3 is 16 amino acids. After removal of 2 bases from V and 9 bases from J, the junction contained 6 bases not matched to a gene. CDR1 is LGHDT, CDR2 YNNKEL, per germline (reference sequence). DNA of the CDR3: TGTGCCAGCAGCCAACATGGACTAGCGGGGGGAGGTGAGCAGTTCTTC. It is translated as CASSQHGLAGGGEQFF.

This clone has only one observation. The CDR3, as DNA: TGTGCCAGCAGCAAAGTCAGGGCCTCCTACGAGCAGTACTTC. Residues: CASSKVRASYEQYF. The chain uses TRBV21-1 and TRBJ2-7; the table's D call, TRBD1, has no DNA check behind it. TRBV21-1 is listed as a pseudogene. CDR3 length equals 14 residues.

The rearrangement joins TRBV5-1 to TRBJ1-1; TRBD1 is a possible D gene (6 bases). CDR1 and CDR2 from the germline V gene are SGHRS and YFSETQ. Deletions cut 2 bases from V and 1 base from J, with 12 bases between. The CDR3 is 15 residues long. The CDR3: CASSFDDRPNTEAFF. In DNA, the CDR3 is TGCGCCAGCAGCTTCGACGACAGGCCGAACACTGAAGCTTTCTTT.

The V gene is TRBV3-1 (or the pseudogene TRBV3-2), the J gene TRBJ1-5; a possible D gene is TRBD1 (6 bases). Germline V lookup: CDR1 LGHDT, CDR2 YNNKEL (reference sequence). Trimming removed 1 base at V and 6 bases at J, with 10 bases between. This CDR3 comprises 14 residues. The CDR3 sequence: CASSQGPQGQPQHF. In DNA, the CDR3 is TGTGCCAGCAGCCAAGGGCCACAGGGTCAGCCCCAGCATTTT.

V is TRBV6-5 and J is TRBJ1-2; 7 bases map to TRBD1. Germline trimming cut 5 bases from V and 2 bases from J; bases unmatched to any gene: 8. Germline V gives CDR1 MNHEY, CDR2 SVGAGI. The CDR3 loop spans 15 amino acids. The CDR3 here is CASSRLGQRNYGYTF. The CDR3 region has the DNA TGTGCCAGCAGTAGGCTGGGACAGCGGAACTATGGCTACACCTTC.